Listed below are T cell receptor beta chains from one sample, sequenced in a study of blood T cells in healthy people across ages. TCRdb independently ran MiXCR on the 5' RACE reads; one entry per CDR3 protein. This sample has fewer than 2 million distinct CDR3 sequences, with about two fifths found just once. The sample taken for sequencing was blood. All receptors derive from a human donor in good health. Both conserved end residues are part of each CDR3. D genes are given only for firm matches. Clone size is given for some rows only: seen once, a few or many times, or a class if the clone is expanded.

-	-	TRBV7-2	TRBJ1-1	TGTGCCAGCAGCTACTACACGACAGTTGAAGCTTTCTTT	CASSYYTTVEAFF
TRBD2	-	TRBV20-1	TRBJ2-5	TGCAGTGCTAGTAGCGGGACTAGCGGGGGGCTACAAGAGACCCAGTACTTC	CSASSGTSGGLQETQYF
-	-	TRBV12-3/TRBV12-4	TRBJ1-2	TGTGCCAGCACCCTAGGGACAAAAGGCTACACCTTC	CASTLGTKGYTF
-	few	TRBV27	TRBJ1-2	TGTGCCAGCAGTTTCCTTCGACCCGGAGGAGGCTACACCTTC	CASSFLRPGGGYTF
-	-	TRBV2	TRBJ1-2	TGTGCCAGTCTTGTCTCTAACTATGGCTACACCTTC	CASLVSNYGYTF
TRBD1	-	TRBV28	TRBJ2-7	TGTGCCATAAGACAGGGGGACTACGAGCAGTACTTC	CAIRQGDYEQYF
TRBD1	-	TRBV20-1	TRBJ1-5	TGCAGTGGGTCGCACTCGACAGGGGACAATCAGCCCCAGCATTTT	CSGSHSTGDNQPQHF
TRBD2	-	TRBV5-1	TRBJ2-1	TGCGCCAGCAGCTCGATACCTAGCGGGGGGAGCTCCTACAATGAGCAGTTCTTC	CASSSIPSGGSSYNEQFF
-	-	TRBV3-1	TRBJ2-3	TGTGCCAGCAGCCAAGCTCCGGTCGGCCATACGCAGTATTTT	CASSQAPVGHTQYF
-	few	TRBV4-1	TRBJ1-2	TGCGCCAGCAGCCAAGACAGGACCGGAGGCTACACCTTC	CASSQDRTGGYTF
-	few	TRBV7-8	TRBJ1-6	TGTGCCAGCGGCTTAGCCGGGGTGGAGAATTCACCCCTCCACTTT	CASGLAGVENSPLHF
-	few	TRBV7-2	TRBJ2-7	TGTGCCAGCAGCCGGAGCTCCTGCGAGCAGTACTTC	CASSRSSCEQYF
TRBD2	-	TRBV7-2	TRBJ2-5	TGTGCCAGCAGCTCGGGGGGAGCTGGGGAAGAGACCCAGTACTTC	CASSSGGAGEETQYF
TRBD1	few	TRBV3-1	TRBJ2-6	TGTGCCAGCAGCCGCCACCAGGGGGCTGGGGCCAACGTCCTGACTTTC	CASSRHQGAGANVLTF
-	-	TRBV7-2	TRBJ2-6	TGTGCCAGCAGCTTCAAAGACCCGGGACGCCTCTCTAGGGCCAACGTCCTGACTTTC	CASSFKDPGRLSRANVLTF
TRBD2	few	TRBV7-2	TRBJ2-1	TGTGCCAGCAGCTTACGAGGACTAGCGGGGGGGCGGAATGAGCAGTTCTTC	CASSLRGLAGGRNEQFF
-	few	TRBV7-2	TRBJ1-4	TGTGCCAGCAGCTTAGCGGGCAGCTACTCCGCTAATGAAAAACTGTTTTTT	CASSLAGSYSANEKLFF
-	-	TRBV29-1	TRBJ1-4	TGCAGCGTTGAAGGCGACAGGGAAAAACTGTTTTTT	CSVEGDREKLFF
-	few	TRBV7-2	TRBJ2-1	TGTGCCAGCAGTTCCATCCCCACCTTGGGGAATGAGCAGTTCTTC	CASSSIPTLGNEQFF
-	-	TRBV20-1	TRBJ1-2	TGCAGTGCTAGAGATAACGCACTAAACTATGGCTACACCTTC	CSARDNALNYGYTF
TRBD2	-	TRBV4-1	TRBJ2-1	TGCGCCAGCAGCCAGAGTATCGCTAGCGGGGGCTCGTGGGAGCAGTTCTTC	CASSQSIASGGSWEQFF
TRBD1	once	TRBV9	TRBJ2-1	TGTGCCAGCAGCGTCCGGGACAGGGCCTACAATGAGCAGTTCTTC	CASSVRDRAYNEQFF
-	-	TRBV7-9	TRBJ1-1	TGTGCCAGCAGCTTAGGGATAACAGGGGAAGCTTTCTTT	CASSLGITGEAFF
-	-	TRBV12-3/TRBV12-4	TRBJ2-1	TGTGCCAGCAGCCTTCTCGGTCCCGAGCAGTTCTTC	CASSLLGPEQFF
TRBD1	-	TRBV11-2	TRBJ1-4	TGTGCCAGCAGCTTTGCAGGGGGGGAAAAACTGTTTTTT	CASSFAGGEKLFF
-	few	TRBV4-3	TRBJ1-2	TGCGCCAGCAGCCAAGAACGGGGGAACAGAGGCTACACCTTC	CASSQERGNRGYTF
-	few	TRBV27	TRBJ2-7	TGTGCCAGCAGTTTTACTGGGAGGAACGAGCAGTACTTC	CASSFTGRNEQYF
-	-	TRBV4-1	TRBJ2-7	TGCGCCAGCAGCCAAGATGGCCAGTTGAGGGAGCAGTACTTC	CASSQDGQLREQYF